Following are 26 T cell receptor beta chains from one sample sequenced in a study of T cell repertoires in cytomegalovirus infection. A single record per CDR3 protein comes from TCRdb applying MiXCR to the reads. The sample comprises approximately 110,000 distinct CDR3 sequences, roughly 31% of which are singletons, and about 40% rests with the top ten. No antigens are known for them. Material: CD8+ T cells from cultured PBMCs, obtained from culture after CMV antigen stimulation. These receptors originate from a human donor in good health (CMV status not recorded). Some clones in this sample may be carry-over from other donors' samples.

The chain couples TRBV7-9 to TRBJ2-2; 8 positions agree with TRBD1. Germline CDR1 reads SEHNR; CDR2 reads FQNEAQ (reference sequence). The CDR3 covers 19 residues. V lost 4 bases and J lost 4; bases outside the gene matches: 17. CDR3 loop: CASSSSWTGLTGSTGELFF. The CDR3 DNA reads TGTGCCAGCAGCTCGAGCTGGACAGGGCTTACGGGGTCCACCGGGGAGCTGTTTTTT.

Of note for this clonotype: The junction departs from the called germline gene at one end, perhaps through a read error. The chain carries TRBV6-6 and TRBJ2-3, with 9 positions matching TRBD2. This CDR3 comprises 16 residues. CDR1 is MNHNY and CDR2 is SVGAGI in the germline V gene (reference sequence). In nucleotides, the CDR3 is TGTACCAGCAGTTCCTTAGGCGGGGGGGCCTCGGATACGCAGTATTTT. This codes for CTSSSLGGGASDTQYF.

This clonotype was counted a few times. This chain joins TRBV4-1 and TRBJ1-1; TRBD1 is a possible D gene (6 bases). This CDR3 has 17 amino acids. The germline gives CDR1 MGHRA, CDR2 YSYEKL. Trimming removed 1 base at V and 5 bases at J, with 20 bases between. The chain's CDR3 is CASSQASGGVGGTEAFF. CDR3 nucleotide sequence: TGCGCCAGCAGCCAAGCGTCGGGGGGCGTTGGAGGGACTGAAGCTTTCTTT.

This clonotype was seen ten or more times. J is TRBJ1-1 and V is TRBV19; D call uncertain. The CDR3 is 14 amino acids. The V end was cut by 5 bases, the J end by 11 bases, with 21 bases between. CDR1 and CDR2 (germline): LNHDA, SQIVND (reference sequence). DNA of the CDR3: TGTGCCAGTAGTCCCGGCCCGATCTCCGACGGGGCTTTCTTT. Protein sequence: CASSPGPISDGAFF.

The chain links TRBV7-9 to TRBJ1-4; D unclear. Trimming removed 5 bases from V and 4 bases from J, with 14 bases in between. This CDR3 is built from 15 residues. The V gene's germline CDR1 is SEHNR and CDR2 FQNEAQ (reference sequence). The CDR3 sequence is CASSPEPSFNEKLFF. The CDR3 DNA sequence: TGTGCCAGCAGCCCAGAGCCCAGCTTTAATGAAAAACTGTTTTTT.

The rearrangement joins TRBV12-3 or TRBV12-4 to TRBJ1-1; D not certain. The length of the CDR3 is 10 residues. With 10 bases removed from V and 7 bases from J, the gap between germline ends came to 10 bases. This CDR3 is CAILQGEAFF. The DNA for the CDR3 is TGTGCCATTTTACAAGGTGAAGCTTTCTTT.

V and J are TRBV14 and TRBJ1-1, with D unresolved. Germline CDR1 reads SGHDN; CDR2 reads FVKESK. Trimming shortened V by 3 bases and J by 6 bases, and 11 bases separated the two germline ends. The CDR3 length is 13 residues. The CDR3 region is CASSHGNLAEAFF. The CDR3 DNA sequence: TGTGCCAGCAGCCATGGAAACTTGGCTGAAGCTTTCTTT.

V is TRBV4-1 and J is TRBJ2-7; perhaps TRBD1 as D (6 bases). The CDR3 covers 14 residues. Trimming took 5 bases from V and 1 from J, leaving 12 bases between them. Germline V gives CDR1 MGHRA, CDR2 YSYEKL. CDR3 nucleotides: TGCGCCAGCAGCGAACAGGGACGATCCTACGAGCAGTACTTC. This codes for CASSEQGRSYEQYF.

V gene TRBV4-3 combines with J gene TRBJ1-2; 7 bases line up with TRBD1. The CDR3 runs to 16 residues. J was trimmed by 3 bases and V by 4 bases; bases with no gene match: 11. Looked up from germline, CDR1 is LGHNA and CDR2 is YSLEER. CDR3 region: CASSRFPGTEDYGYTF. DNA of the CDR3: TGCGCCAGCAGCCGATTCCCCGGGACAGAAGACTATGGCTACACCTTC.

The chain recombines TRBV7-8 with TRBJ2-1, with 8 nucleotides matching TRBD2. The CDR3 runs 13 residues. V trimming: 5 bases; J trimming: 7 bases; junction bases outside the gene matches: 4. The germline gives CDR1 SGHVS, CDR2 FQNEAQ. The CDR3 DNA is TGTGCCAGCAGCCGGGGGGGGCTTAATGAGCAGTTCTTC. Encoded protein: CASSRGGLNEQFF.

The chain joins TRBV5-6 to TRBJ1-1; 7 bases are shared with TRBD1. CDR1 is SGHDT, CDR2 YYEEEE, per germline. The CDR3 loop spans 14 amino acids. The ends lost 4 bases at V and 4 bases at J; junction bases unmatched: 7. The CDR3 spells CASSDDREGTEAFF. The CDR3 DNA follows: TGTGCCAGCAGCGATGACAGGGAGGGCACTGAAGCTTTCTTT.

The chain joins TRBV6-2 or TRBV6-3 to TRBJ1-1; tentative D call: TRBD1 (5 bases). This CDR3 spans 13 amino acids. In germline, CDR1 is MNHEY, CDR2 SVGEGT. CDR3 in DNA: TGTGCGAGCTCTGGGGGGTCGAACACTGAAGCTTTCTTT. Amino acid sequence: CASSGGSNTEAFF.

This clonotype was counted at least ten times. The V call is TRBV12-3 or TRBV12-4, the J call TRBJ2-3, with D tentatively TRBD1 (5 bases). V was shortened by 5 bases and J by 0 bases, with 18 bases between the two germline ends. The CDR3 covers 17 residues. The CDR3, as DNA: TGTGCCAGCAGTGTCACACAGGTTTATGAGAGCACAGATACGCAGTATTTT. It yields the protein CASSVTQVYESTDTQYF.

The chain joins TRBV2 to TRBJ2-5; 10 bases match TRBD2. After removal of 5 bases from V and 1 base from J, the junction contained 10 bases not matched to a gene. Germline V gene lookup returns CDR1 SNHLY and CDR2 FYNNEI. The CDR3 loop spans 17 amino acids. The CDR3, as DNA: TGTGCCAGCAGTCCCAGCGGGGGGGTAAGGCCCCAAGAGACCCAGTACTTC. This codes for CASSPSGGVRPQETQYF.

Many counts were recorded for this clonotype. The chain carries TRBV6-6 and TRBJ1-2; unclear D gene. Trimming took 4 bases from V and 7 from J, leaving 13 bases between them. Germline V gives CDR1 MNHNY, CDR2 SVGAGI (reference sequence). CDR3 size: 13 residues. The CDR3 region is CASSLGRGAGYTF. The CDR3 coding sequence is TGTGCCAGCAGTTTGGGCAGAGGAGCTGGCTACACCTTC.

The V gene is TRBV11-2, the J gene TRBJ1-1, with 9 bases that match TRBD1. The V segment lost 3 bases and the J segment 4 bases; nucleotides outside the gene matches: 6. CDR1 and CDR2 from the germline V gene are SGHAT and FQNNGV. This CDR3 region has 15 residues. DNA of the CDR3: TGTGCCAGCAGCTTGGGGACAGGGTGGAGCACTGAAGCTTTCTTT. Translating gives CASSLGTGWSTEAFF. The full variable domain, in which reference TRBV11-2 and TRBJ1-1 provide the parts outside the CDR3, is EAGVAQSPRYKIIEKRQSVAFWCNPISGHATLYWYQQILGQGPKLLIQFQNNGVVDDSQLPKDRFSAERLKGVDSTLKIQPAKLEDSAVYLCASSLGTGWSTEAFFGQGTRLTVV.

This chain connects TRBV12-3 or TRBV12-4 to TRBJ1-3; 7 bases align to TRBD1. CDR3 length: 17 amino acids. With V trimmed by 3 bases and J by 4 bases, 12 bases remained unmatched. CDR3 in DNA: TGTGCCAGCAGTTTTGGTTACGAGGGGGCGCCGGGAAACACCATATATTTT. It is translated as CASSFGYEGAPGNTIYF.

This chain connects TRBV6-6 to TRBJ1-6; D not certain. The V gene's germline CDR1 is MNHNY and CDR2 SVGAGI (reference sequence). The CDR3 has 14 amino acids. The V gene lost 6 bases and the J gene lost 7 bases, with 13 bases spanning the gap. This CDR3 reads CASRTVVANSPLHF. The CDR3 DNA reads TGTGCCAGCAGAACCGTGGTAGCGAATTCACCCCTCCACTTT.

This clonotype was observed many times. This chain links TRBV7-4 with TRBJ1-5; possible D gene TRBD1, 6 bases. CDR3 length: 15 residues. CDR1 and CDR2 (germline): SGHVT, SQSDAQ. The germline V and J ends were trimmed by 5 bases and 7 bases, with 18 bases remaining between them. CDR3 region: CASSADLSGGQPQHF. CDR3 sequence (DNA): TGTGCCAGCAGCGCTGATTTGAGCGGGGGCCAGCCCCAGCATTTT.

This CDR3 reads CASGWMDGEQFF. CDR3 sequence (DNA): TGTGCCAGCGGCTGGATGGATGGTGAGCAGTTCTTC. This chain links TRBV11-2 with TRBJ2-1; D is unresolved. V dropped 8 bases and J dropped 9 bases, with 14 bases sitting between them. The CDR3 covers 12 residues. The V gene's germline CDR1 is SGHAT and CDR2 FQNNGV.

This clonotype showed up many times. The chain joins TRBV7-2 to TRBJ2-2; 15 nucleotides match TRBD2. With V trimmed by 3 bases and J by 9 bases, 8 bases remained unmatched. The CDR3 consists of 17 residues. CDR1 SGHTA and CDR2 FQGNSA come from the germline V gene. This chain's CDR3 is CASSLTRTSGGAWELFF. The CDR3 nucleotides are TGTGCCAGCAGCTTGACTCGGACTAGCGGGGGGGCCTGGGAGCTGTTTTTT.

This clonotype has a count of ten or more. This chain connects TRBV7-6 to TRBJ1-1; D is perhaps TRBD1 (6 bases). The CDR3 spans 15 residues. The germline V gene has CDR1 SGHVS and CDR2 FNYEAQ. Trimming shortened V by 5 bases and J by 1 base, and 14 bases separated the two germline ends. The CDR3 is CASSHPKGENTEAFF. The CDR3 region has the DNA TGTGCCAGCAGCCATCCCAAGGGGGAGAACACTGAAGCTTTCTTT.

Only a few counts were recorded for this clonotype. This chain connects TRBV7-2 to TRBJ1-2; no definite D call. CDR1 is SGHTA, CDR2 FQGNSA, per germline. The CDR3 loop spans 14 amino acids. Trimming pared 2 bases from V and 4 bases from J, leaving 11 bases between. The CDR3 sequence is CASSLTTDAYGYTF. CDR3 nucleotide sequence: TGTGCCAGCAGCTTAACCACAGATGCCTATGGCTACACCTTC.

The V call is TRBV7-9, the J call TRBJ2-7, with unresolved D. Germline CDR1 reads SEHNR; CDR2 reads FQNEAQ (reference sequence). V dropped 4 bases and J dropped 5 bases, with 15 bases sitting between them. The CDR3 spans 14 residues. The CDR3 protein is CASSYSTPSDEQYF. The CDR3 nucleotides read TGTGCCAGCAGCTATAGTACACCTTCTGACGAGCAGTACTTC.

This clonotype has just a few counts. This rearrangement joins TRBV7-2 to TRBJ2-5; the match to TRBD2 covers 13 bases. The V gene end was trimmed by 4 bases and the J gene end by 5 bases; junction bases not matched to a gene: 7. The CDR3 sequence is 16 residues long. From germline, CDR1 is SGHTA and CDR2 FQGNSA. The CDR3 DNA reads TGTGCCAGCAGCTCAACTAGCGGGGGGGGATCTGAGACCCAGTACTTC. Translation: CASSSTSGGGSETQYF.

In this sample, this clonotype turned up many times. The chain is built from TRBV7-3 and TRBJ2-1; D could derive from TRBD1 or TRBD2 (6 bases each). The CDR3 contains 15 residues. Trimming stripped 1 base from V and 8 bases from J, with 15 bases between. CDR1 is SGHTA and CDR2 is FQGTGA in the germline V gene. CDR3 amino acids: CASSLIGGMMDEQFF. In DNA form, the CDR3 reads TGTGCCAGCAGCTTAATAGGGGGGATGATGGATGAGCAGTTCTTC. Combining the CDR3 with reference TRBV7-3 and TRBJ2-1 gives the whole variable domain GAGVSQTPSNKVTEKGKYVELRCDPISGHTALYWYRQSLGQGPEFLIYFQGTGAADDSGLPNDRFFAVRPEGSVSTLKIQRTERGDSAVYLCASSLIGGMMDEQFFGPGTRLTVL.